This passage covers 21 T cell receptor beta chains from one sample sequenced in a study of tumor-infiltrating lymphocytes in primary liver carcinoma. Reverse transcription of roughly 470 ng total RNA with a constant-region primer produced TCR beta cDNA. Each TCR beta library was derived from three nested multiplex PCR rounds that employed slightly modified ARM-PCR. TRBV1-TRBV30 forward and Cbeta reverse primers drove the first two approximately 10-cycle rounds. MiXCR was run by TCRdb on the multiplex PCR reads, yielding one entry per CDR3 protein. The data show tens of thousands of distinct CDR3 sequences, with about three quarters seen just once and about 25% held by the top ten. Taking about 17-32 mg of unsorted bulk tissue, the authors co-extracted RNA and DNA. The sample consisted of tumor-adjacent normal liver tissue. These receptors all come from a man in his forties with primary liver carcinoma and hepatitis B virus infection.

Concerning this clonotype: With a much larger clone just one base away, this may be a read error. The J gene is TRBJ2-5, the V gene TRBV30, with D tentatively TRBD2 (5 bases). The germline V and J ends were trimmed by 1 base and 1 base, with 13 bases remaining between them. The germline V gene encodes CDR1 GTSNPN and CDR2 SVGIG (reference sequence). This CDR3 is 15 amino acids long. The chain's CDR3 is CAWSAFSGFQETQYF. The CDR3 nucleotides read TGTGCCTGGAGTGCCTTTTCGGGATTCCAAGAGACCCAGTACTTC.

The chain recombines TRBV11-2 with TRBJ2-5; D assignment may be TRBD1 or TRBD2 (5 bases each). Germline V gene data show CDR1 as SGHAT and CDR2 as FQNNGV. The CDR3 has 12 residues. CDR3 sequence: CVSSPWGETQYF. The CDR3 nucleotides read TGTGTCAGTAGCCCTTGGGGGGAGACCCAGTACTTC. Combining the CDR3 with reference TRBV11-2 and TRBJ2-5 gives the whole variable domain EAGVAQSPRYKIIEKRQSVAFWCNPISGHATLYWYQQILGQGPKLLIQFQNNGVVDDSQLPKDRFSAERLKGVDSTLKIQPAKLEDSAVYLCVSSPWGETQYFGPGTRLLVL.

Notes on this clonotype: This CDR3 is missing its conserved last phenylalanine or tryptophan, likely due to a read error. The chain recombines TRBV5-4 with TRBJ2-7, with TRBD2 identical over 15 bases. The V and J ends lost 4 bases and 6 bases, in that order; junction bases with no gene match: 8. The V gene's germline CDR1 is SGHNT and CDR2 YYREEE (reference sequence). CDR3 length: 16 residues. CDR3 protein: CASSEPGLAGGCEQYS. CDR3 bases: TGTGCCAGCAGCGAACCGGGACTAGCGGGGGGCTGCGAGCAGTACTCC.

The J gene is TRBJ1-1, the V gene TRBV9; TRBD1 might be the D (6 bases). Per germline, CDR1 SGDLS and CDR2 YYNGEE. The CDR3 spans 13 residues. Trimming removed 8 bases from V and 4 bases from J, with 15 bases in between. CDR3 amino acids: CASGETGITEAFF. The CDR3 DNA follows: TGTGCCAGTGGCGAAACAGGGATCACTGAAGCTTTCTTT.

The chain links TRBV29-1 to TRBJ2-7, with TRBD2 matching 12 bases. This CDR3 contains 15 residues. Per germline, CDR1 SQVTM and CDR2 ANQGSEA. CDR3 sequence reads: CNLVSASGRAYEQYF. CDR3 in DNA: TGCAACCTTGTGTCGGCTAGCGGGAGGGCCTACGAGCAGTACTTC.

As to this clonotype: This may come from a read error, since a much larger clone is one base off. The chain uses TRBV28 and TRBJ2-7; 8 bases align to TRBD1. The CDR3 is 14 residues long. In germline, CDR1 is MDHEN, CDR2 SYDVKM. This CDR3 is CASRKGQGWYEHYF. In DNA, the CDR3 is TGTGCCAGCAGAAAAGGACAGGGATGGTACGAGCACTACTTC.

About this clonotype: One end of the junction fails to match germline, which may point to a read error. This rearrangement joins TRBV10-3 to TRBJ2-1; D gene ambiguous. The CDR3 is made up of 16 amino acids. Germline values: CDR1 ENHRY, CDR2 SYGVKD. The CDR3 region is CAISVNRVEGYNGQFF. For the CDR3, the DNA is TGTGCCATCTCAGTGAATAGGGTAGAAGGATACAATGGGCAGTTCTTC.

On this clonotype itself: One junction end disagrees with the germline gene, perhaps due to a read error. This chain uses TRBV7-8 with TRBJ1-2; D gene ambiguous. The CDR3 contains 12 residues. The germline gives CDR1 SGHVS, CDR2 FQNEAQ. The CDR3 DNA reads as TGTGCCAGGAGCTTTGGAGGGAGTGGCTACGCCTTC. This encodes CARSFGGSGYAF. Full variable domain (rest looked up from reference TRBV7-8 and TRBJ1-2): GAGVSQSPRYKVAKRGQDVALRCDPISGHVSLFWYQQALGQGPEFLTYFQNEAQLDKSGLPSDRFFAERPEGSVSTLKIQRTQQEDSAVYLCARSFGGSGYAFGSGTRLTVV.

Remarks on this clonotype: Here the CDR3 omits its conserved ending phenylalanine or tryptophan, so a read error is the likely source. This chain links TRBV11-2 with TRBJ1-1; the match to TRBD1 covers 7 bases. Germline CDR1 SGHAT, CDR2 FQNNGV. This CDR3 contains 11 residues. This chain's CDR3 is CTSSWDRRAFL. The CDR3 nucleotides read TGTACTAGCAGCTGGGACAGACGAGCTTTCCTT.

This clonotype came up a few times. The chain links TRBV28 to TRBJ2-7, with a possible D match to TRBD1 (6 bases). This CDR3 comprises 12 residues. Trimming left V 3 bases short and J 3 bases short, with 6 bases between. Germline CDR1 and CDR2: MDHEN and SYDVKM. The CDR3 is CASSLTGYEQYF. CDR3 in DNA: TGTGCCAGCAGTTTGACAGGCTACGAGCAGTACTTC.

About this clonotype itself: The CDR3 end shows no conserved phenylalanine or tryptophan, and so a read error is likely. The V call is TRBV12-3 or TRBV12-4, the J call TRBJ1-1; D is uncertain. There are 12 residues in the CDR3. The chain's CDR3 is CAIRYVTAEAFL. The DNA for the CDR3 is TGTGCTATCAGGTATGTGACGGCCGAAGCTTTCTTA.

The J gene is TRBJ2-7, the V gene TRBV4-1; D tentatively reads TRBD1 or TRBD2 (5 bases each). The germline CDR1 and CDR2 sequences are MGHRA and YSYEKL. The germline V and J ends were trimmed by 8 bases and 3 bases, with 17 bases remaining between them. The CDR3 runs to 14 residues. CDR3 in amino acids: CASGRGLGVYEQYF. The CDR3 DNA reads TGCGCCAGCGGCCGAGGGTTAGGGGTCTACGAGCAGTACTTC.

Comments on this clonotype: The CDR3 carries no conserved terminal phenylalanine or tryptophan, so it likely arises from a read error. This rearrangement joins TRBV4-2 to TRBJ2-2, with 8 bases lining up with TRBD1. The V gene's germline CDR1 is LGHNA and CDR2 YNFKEQ. There are 14 residues in the CDR3. CDR3 bases: TGTGCCAGCAGCACAGGGGGTTACACAGGGGAACTGTTTCTT. Amino acids: CASSTGGYTGELFL.

On this clonotype itself: Compared with germline, one end of the junction differs, possibly owing to a read error. The rearrangement links TRBV12-3 or TRBV12-4 to TRBJ1-1; TRBD1 might be the D (5 bases). The CDR3 totals 14 residues. In nucleotides, the CDR3 is TGTGCCAGCAGTTTAGCGGGACGCCGGCTCGAAGCTTTCTTC. It yields the protein CASSLAGRRLEAFF.

About this clonotype itself: At one boundary the junction diverges from the germline segment, which might be a read error. This sequence joins TRBV6-6 and TRBJ1-2; D uncertain. The V gene's germline CDR1 is MNHNY and CDR2 SVGAGI (reference sequence). CDR3 size: 11 residues. The CDR3, as DNA: TGTGCCAGCACGGAGAACTATAGCTACACCTTC. Translated: CASTENYSYTF.

Note on this clonotype: Germline and junction disagree at one end, which may indicate a read error. The chain employs TRBV11-2 and TRBJ2-5; no clear D. The CDR3 contains 15 residues. In germline, CDR1 is SGHAT, CDR2 FQNNGV. The CDR3 loop reads CASSLLSHYQETQYF. Written as DNA, the CDR3 is TGTGCCAGCAGCCTCTTGTCTCACTACCAAGAGACACAGTACTTC.

In the case of this clonotype: The junction shows a germline mismatch at one end, possibly a read error. The chain has TRBV11-1 and TRBJ2-7; the D gene could be TRBD1 or TRBD2 (5 bases each). CDR3 size: 15 residues. In germline, CDR1 is SGHAT, CDR2 FQDESV (reference sequence). CDR3 coding DNA: TGTGCCAGCAGCTCGGGAAGACAGCTATACAGCGAGGAGTATTTC. Amino acid sequence: CASSSGRQLYSEEYF.

This chain links TRBV6-5 with TRBJ2-7, with 8 bases matching TRBD1. Germline CDR1 and CDR2: MNHEY and SVGAGI. The trim removed 2 bases at V and 2 bases at J, leaving 8 bases unmatched. This CDR3 spans 16 amino acids. The CDR3 DNA follows: TGTGCCAGCAGTTACGGAGACAGGGGACATACCTACGAGCAGTACTTC. Its translation is CASSYGDRGHTYEQYF.

Regarding this clonotype: The final CDR3 position lacks the conserved phenylalanine or tryptophan, pointing to a likely read error. The rearrangement links TRBV11-2 to TRBJ2-3, with D maybe TRBD2 (6 bases). The CDR3 is 15 residues long. In germline, CDR1 is SGHAT, CDR2 FQNNGV. CDR3 nucleotides: TGTACCAGCAGCTTCTACGGGGGTAGCATAGATACGCAGTATTTA. Protein: CTSSFYGGSIDTQYL.

The chain links TRBV12-3 or TRBV12-4 to TRBJ2-2; the D gene is possibly TRBD2 (5 bases). V shed 9 bases and J shed 2 bases, with 13 bases lying between them. The CDR3 covers 14 residues. CDR3 coding DNA: TGTGCCAGTTTGGCGACTACCAACACCGGGGAGCTGTTTTTT. Its translation: CASLATTNTGELFF.

Notes on this clonotype: The junction differs from germline at one of its ends, possibly a read error. This sequence joins TRBV10-3 and TRBJ1-4, with D possibly being TRBD1 (6 bases). The CDR3 runs to 15 residues. Germline V CDR1 and CDR2: ENHRY, SYGVKD. The CDR3 here is CAITPGRGAGEKPFF. CDR3 nucleotide sequence: TGTGCCATCACACCAGGACGGGGGGCCGGTGAAAAACCGTTTTTT.